These T cell receptor beta chains were read from a single sample in a study of T cell repertoires in aging, cancer and after chemotherapy. One entry per CDR3 protein, called by TCRdb with MiXCR from the multiplex PCR reads. The data show 5,000 to 8,000 distinct CDR3 sequences, about 30% seen once. The specimen sequenced was blood. Source of these receptors: a human donor with a blood cancer. The CDR3 runs from the conserved cysteine through the conserved F or W. The D gene is left open where the match is weak. A row's size may be missing; if present it is once, few, many or a size class.

>medium-sized|TRBV18|TRBJ1-4|TRBD1
TGTGCCAGCTCACTAGGGGACAGGCGAGGAGAAAAACTGTTTTTT
CASSLGDRRGEKLFF
>-|TRBV19|TRBJ1-5|TRBD1
TGTGCCAGTAGTAGGACAGGCGTTAGCAATCAGCCCCAGCATTTT
CASSRTGVSNQPQHF
>-|TRBV11-2|TRBJ2-2|TRBD2
TGTGCCAGCAGCGGGACTAGCGGGAGCGGCGGCGGGGAGCTGTTTTTT
CASSGTSGSGGGELFF
>few|TRBV6-5|TRBJ1-1|-
TGTGCCAGCAGTTACGAGCAGGGGAACACTGAAGCTTTCTTT
CASSYEQGNTEAFF
>-|TRBV28|TRBJ2-1|TRBD2
TGTGCCAGCAGTACACTAGCGGGAGTCCGTAATGAGCAGTTCTTC
CASSTLAGVRNEQFF
>medium-sized|TRBV6-6|TRBJ2-5|-
TGTGCCAGCAGTTACTTTGGGGGGACTCCTGGAGAGACCCAGTACTTC
CASSYFGGTPGETQYF
>-|TRBV27|TRBJ1-5|TRBD1
TGTGACAGCAGGGGGGGCAATCAGCCCAAGCATTTT
CDSRGGNQPKHF
>few|TRBV7-9|TRBJ1-4|-
TGTGCCAGCAGCCTCATTCTCACGGGGGTTCCAAAACTGTTTTTT
CASSLILTGVPKLFF
>medium-sized|TRBV6-1|TRBJ1-2|TRBD1
TGTGCCAGCAGTGAAATATGGGGGACAGGGTATGGCTACACCTTC
CASSEIWGTGYGYTF
>-|TRBV20-1|TRBJ2-1|TRBD2
TGCAGTGCCCCGGGACTAGCGGTTTACAATGAGCAGTTCTTC
CSAPGLAVYNEQFF
>medium-sized|TRBV24-1|TRBJ2-1|-
TGTGCCACCAGAGACGGGTTCAATGAGCAGTTCTTC
CATRDGFNEQFF
>-|TRBV7-6|TRBJ2-5|TRBD2
TGTGCCAGCAGCCCCGGAGCGGGAGATAAAGAGACCCAGTACTTC
CASSPGAGDKETQYF
>large|TRBV6-5|TRBJ2-2|-
TGTGCCAGCAGAGCAACAGGGTCCGCGCTGTTTTTT
CASRATGSALFF
>medium-sized|TRBV29-1|TRBJ1-2|-
TGCAGCGTCCGGATACCCCTGGACTATGGCTACACCTTC
CSVRIPLDYGYTF
>medium-sized|TRBV19|TRBJ2-1|TRBD2
TGTGCCAGTAGTCTGCTTAGCGGGAGTACCTACAATGAGCAGTTCTTC
CASSLLSGSTYNEQFF
>medium-sized|TRBV6-2/TRBV6-3|TRBJ2-1|TRBD1
TGTGCCAGCAGTACCCGGACAGGGCGGAATGAGCAGTTCTTC
CASSTRTGRNEQFF
>-|TRBV6-1|TRBJ2-7|TRBD2
TGTGCCAGCAAACGGCTAGCGGGTCCCTACGAGCAGTACTTC
CASKRLAGPYEQYF
>few|TRBV20-1|TRBJ1-1|-
TGCAGTGCTAGTGGGGGGCGGTACACTGAAGCTTTCTTT
CSASGGRYTEAFF
>medium-sized|TRBV19|TRBJ2-2|-
TGTGCCAGTGGGGCCCCAGCGAACACCGGGGAGCTGTTTTTT
CASGAPANTGELFF
>medium-sized|TRBV12-3/TRBV12-4|TRBJ2-3|-
TGTGCCAGCAGTTTTTTACGTAGCACAGATACGCAGTATTTT
CASSFLRSTDTQYF
>-|TRBV11-2|TRBJ2-2|-
TGTGCCAGCCGAAAAATGAGAACCGGGGAGCTGTTTTTT
CASRKMRTGELFF
>-|TRBV27|TRBJ2-7|-
TGTGCCAGCAGTTTACAGGGTAGGTCCTACGAGCAGTACTTC
CASSLQGRSYEQYF
>-|TRBV5-1|TRBJ1-4|-
TGCGCCAGCAGCTTGACCGGGGGCGGAGAAAAACTGTTTTTT
CASSLTGGGEKLFF
>medium-sized|TRBV6-4|TRBJ2-2|TRBD2
TGTGCCAGCAGCAAACTCGGGCCTAGCGGGGACCACACCGGGGAGCTGTTTTTT
CASSKLGPSGDHTGELFF
>-|TRBV5-1|TRBJ1-3|-
TGCGCCAGCAGCTTGGGAGGGCTCGGAAACACCATATATTTT
CASSLGGLGNTIYF
>medium-sized|TRBV12-3/TRBV12-4|TRBJ1-2|TRBD1
TGTGCCAGCAGTTTCTCAACAGGGGCGAACTATGGCTACACCTTC
CASSFSTGANYGYTF
>medium-sized|TRBV24-1|TRBJ2-3|-
TGTGCCACCGGAAGGGGGTACACAGATACGCAGTATTTT
CATGRGYTDTQYF
>-|TRBV6-1|TRBJ1-2|-
TGTGCCGGAAAGATTTCTGGGGGTAACTATGGCTACACCTTC
CAGKISGGNYGYTF